This TCR beta chain was recovered during a study of OX40 agonist ivuxolimab in advanced cancers. Study-wide context: Patients received intravenous ivuxolimab every 2 weeks at 0.01 to 10 mg/kg.

Data came from immunoSEQ multiplex PCR; TCRdb stores just in-frame clones and leaves some out. The sample includes roughly 93,000 clones, about 91% of them seen just once. V lost 3 bases and J 5 bases, leaving 10 bases between the germline ends. The CDR3 has 13 amino acids. The V gene's germline CDR1 is KGHSH and CDR2 LQKENI. The V gene is TRBV18, the J gene TRBJ1-1; D not resolved. This material consisted of CD4+ or CD8+ T cells sorted from blood, taken in a trial of the OX40 agonist ivuxolimab. The TCR comes from an adult with an advanced solid tumor such as melanoma, head and neck, liver or kidney cancer. CDR3 sequence (DNA): TGTGCCAGCTCACCGAACAGTGATACTGAAGCTTTCTTT. It codes for CASSPNSDTEAFF.